The clone carrying this T cell receptor beta chain turned up a few times. Its antigen is unidentified. This entry belongs to a study of early T cells in non-severe SARS-CoV-2 infection. Study context: Bulk RNA from unsorted whole blood was sequenced; chains were unpaired.

As part of library construction, unique molecular identifiers were attached to individual cDNA molecules. MiXCR, run by TCRdb on the 5' RACE reads, gives a single entry per CDR3 protein. The table lists fewer than 130,000 distinct CDR3 sequences, approximately 12% of them singletons. Broader study findings: The VDJdb matching leaned toward anti-spike CD8 responses and overlooked private and CD4 specificities.

Trimming left V 1 base short and J 0 bases short, with 13 bases between. The CDR3 spans 16 residues. Germline CDR1 is LGHDT and CDR2 is YNNKEL (reference sequence). Sample: whole blood, taken at baseline. The source is an adult who was a healthcare worker with PCR-confirmed SARS-CoV-2 infection or an uninfected control (not recorded which). V and J are TRBV3-1 and TRBJ2-7; D not certain. Here the CDR3 DNA reads TGTGCCAGCAGCCAAGTACTTGGGCAGGCCTCCTACGAGCAGTACTTC. It yields the protein CASSQVLGQASYEQYF.